This TCR beta chain was retrieved from a study of cytomegalovirus exposure and HLA in healthy donors. Whole-study results and caveats: According to a later analysis, most TCR beta chains associated with CMV appeared HLA-restricted. In an earlier analysis, productive rearrangement rates for most beta V segments clustered near 87% or 30%. Only CMV serostatus was available as immune exposure information.

A remark on this clone: As yet, its antigen is unknown.

The donors comprised healthy bone marrow donors. The PCR contained 60 Vbeta and 13 Jbeta primers. Repertoires were generated with immunoSEQ multiplex PCR, while TCRdb's copy carries only in-frame clones and drops some. The top ten clones hold approximately 3.6% of a sample with 95,000 to 150,000 clones, approximately 83% of them seen once. V gave up 2 bases and J gave up 2 bases, with 19 bases separating them. The germline gives CDR1 MNHEY, CDR2 SMNVEV (reference sequence). The length of the CDR3 is 18 residues. The rearrangement joins TRBV27 to TRBJ2-1; TRBD2 is a possible D gene (6 bases). The TCR originated in a woman in her thirties or forties in good health and CMV-seropositive. The specimen sequenced was PBMCs. Here the CDR3 reads CASSLRSTSPTPYNEQFF. The CDR3 DNA reads as TGTGCCAGCAGTTTACGGTCCACTAGCCCGACGCCCTACAATGAGCAGTTCTTC.